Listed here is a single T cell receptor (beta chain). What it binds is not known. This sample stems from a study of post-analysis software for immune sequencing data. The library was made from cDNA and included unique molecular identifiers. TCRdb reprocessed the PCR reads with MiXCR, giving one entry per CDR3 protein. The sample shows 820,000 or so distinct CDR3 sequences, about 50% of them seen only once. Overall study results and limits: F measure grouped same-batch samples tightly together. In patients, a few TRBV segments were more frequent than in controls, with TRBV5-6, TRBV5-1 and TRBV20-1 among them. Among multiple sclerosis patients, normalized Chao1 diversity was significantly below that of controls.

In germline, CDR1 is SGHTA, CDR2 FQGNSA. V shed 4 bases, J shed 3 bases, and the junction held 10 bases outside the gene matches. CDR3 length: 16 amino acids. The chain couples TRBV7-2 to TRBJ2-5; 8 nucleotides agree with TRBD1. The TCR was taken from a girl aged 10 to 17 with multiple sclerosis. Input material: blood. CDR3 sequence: CASSSIPKTGEETQYF. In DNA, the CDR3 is TGTGCCAGCAGCTCCATCCCAAAGACAGGGGAAGAGACCCAGTACTTC.